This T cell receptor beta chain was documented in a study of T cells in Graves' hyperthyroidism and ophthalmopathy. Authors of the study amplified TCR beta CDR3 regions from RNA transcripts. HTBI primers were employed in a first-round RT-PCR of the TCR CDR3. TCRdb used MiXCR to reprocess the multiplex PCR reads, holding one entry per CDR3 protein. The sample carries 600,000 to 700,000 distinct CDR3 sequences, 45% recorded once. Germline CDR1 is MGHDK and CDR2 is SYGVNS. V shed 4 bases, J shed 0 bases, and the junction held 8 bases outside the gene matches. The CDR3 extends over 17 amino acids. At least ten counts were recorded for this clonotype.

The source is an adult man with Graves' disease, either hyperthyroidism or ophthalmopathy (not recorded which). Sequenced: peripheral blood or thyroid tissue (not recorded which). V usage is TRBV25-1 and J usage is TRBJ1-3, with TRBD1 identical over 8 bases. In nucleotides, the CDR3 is TGTGCCAGCAGTGGCAGGGGGCCTATATACTCTGGAAACACCATATATTTT. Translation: CASSGRGPIYSGNTIYF.